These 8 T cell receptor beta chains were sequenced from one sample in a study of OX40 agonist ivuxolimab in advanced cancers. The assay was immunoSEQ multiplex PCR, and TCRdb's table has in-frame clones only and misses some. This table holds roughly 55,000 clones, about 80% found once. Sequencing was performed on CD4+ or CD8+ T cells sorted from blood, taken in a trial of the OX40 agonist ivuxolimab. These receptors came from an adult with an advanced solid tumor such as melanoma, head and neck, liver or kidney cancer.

CDR3 in amino acids: CASSSWTSGSTDTQYF. In nucleotides, the CDR3 is TGTGCCAGCAGCTCCTGGACTAGCGGGAGTACAGATACGCAGTATTTT. This chain connects TRBV7-3 to TRBJ2-3; 13 bases align to TRBD2. There are 16 residues in the CDR3. The V gene end was trimmed by 4 bases and the J gene end by 3 bases; junction bases not matched to a gene: 4. CDR1 and CDR2 from the germline V gene are SGHTA and FQGTGA.

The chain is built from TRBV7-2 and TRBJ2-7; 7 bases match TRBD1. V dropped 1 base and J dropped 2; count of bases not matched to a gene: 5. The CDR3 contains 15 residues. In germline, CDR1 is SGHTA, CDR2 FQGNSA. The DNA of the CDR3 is TGTGCCAGCAGCTTAGGTCCGCAGGGGGCCTACGAGCAGTACTTC. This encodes CASSLGPQGAYEQYF.

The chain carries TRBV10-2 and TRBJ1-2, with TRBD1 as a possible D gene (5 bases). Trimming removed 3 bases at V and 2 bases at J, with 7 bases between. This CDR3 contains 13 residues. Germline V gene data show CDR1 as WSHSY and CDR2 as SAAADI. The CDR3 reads CASSERTNYGYTF. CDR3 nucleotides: TGCGCCAGCAGTGAAAGGACAAACTATGGCTACACCTTC.

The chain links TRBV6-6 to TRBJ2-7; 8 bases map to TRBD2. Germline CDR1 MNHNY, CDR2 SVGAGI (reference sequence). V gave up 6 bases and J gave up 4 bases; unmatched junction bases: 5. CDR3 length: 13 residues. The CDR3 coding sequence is TGTGCCAGCAGACGGGAGGGGGGATACGAGCAGTACTTC. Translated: CASRREGGYEQYF.

DNA of the CDR3: TGTGCCAGCAGTAGTCAGGGGCCCGCTGAAGCTTTCTTT. Translating gives CASSSQGPAEAFF. The chain links TRBV6-5 to TRBJ1-1; a possible D gene is TRBD1 (6 bases). The CDR3 runs to 13 residues. Trimming stripped 5 bases from V and 6 bases from J, with 13 bases between. Per the germline V gene, CDR1 is MNHEY and CDR2 is SVGAGI.

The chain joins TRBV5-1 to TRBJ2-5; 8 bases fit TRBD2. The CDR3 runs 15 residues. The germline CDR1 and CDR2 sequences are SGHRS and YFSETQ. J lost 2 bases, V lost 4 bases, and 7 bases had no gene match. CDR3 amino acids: CASSPGGGRQETQYF. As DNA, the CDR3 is TGCGCCAGCAGCCCCGGCGGGGGGAGGCAAGAGACCCAGTACTTC. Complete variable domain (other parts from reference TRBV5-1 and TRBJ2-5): KAGVTQTPRYLIKTRGQQVTLSCSPISGHRSVSWYQQTPGQGLQFLFEYFSETQRNKGNFPGRFSGRQFSNSRSEMNVSTLELGDSALYLCASSPGGGRQETQYFGPGTRLLVL.

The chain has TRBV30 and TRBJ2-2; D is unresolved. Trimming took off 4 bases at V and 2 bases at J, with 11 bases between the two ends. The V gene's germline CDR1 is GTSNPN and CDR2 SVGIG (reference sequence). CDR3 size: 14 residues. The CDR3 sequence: CAWKVVENTGELFF. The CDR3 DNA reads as TGTGCCTGGAAGGTTGTGGAAAACACCGGGGAGCTGTTTTTT.

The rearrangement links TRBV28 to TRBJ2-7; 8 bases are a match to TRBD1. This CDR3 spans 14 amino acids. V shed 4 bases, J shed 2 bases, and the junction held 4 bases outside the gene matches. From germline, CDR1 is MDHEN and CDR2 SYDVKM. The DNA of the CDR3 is TGTGCCAGCAGTTCCGGGACAGGACCCTACGAGCAGTACTTC. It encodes CASSSGTGPYEQYF.